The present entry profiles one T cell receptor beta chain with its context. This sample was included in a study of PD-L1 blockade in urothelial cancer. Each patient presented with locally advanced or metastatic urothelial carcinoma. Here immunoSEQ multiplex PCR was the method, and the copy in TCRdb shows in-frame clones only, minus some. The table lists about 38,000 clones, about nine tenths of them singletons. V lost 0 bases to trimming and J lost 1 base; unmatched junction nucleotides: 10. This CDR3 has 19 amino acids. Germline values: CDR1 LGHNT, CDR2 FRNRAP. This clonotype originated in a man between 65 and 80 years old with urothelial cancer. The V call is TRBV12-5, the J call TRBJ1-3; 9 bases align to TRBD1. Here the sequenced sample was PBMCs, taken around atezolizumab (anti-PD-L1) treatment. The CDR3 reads CASGLVEGTGSLSGNTIYF. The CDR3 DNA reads TGTGCTAGTGGTTTGGTAGAAGGGACAGGGAGCTTATCTGGAAACACCATATATTTT.